The 5 T cell receptor beta chains given below trace back to one sample, sequenced in a study of T-cell memory formation after mild COVID-19. MiXCR, applied by TCRdb to the 5' RACE reads, yields one record per CDR3 protein. The sample records around 320,000 distinct CDR3 sequences, about 13% being singletons. The sequencing sample was made of PBMCs or a T cell subset sorted from them (not recorded which). These receptors were taken from a man in his late teens or twenties who had mild COVID-19 (a few samples of this study predate the infection). Cell type and time point are not known.

In the case of this clonotype: Sequence at one end of the junction differs from germline and may be a read error. V usage is TRBV6-5 and J usage is TRBJ2-3; D is ambiguous. CDR3 length: 12 amino acids. CDR1 is MNHEY, CDR2 SVGAGI, per germline. The CDR3 DNA reads as TGTGCCAGCAGCCCTCGCACAAATACGCAGTATTTT. It yields the protein CASSPRTNTQYF.

This chain joins TRBV2 and TRBJ2-7; 8 bases are shared with TRBD1. CDR3 length equals 15 residues. The V and J ends lost 3 bases and 6 bases, in that order; junction bases with no gene match: 10. Per germline, CDR1 SNHLY and CDR2 FYNNEI. The chain's CDR3 is CASSEVGQGAGEQYF. Written as DNA, the CDR3 is TGTGCCAGCAGTGAGGTGGGTCAGGGGGCTGGCGAGCAGTACTTC.

This clonotype turned up a few times. The CDR3, as DNA: TGTGCCACCAGCAGAGACAGGGGGGGTTACGAGCAGTACGTC. This gives the protein CATSRDRGGYEQYV. The chain links TRBV15 to TRBJ2-7, with D possibly being TRBD1 or TRBD2 (7 bases each). V shed 0 bases and J shed 4 bases, with 10 bases lying between them. The CDR3 has 14 amino acids. The V gene's germline CDR1 is LNHNV and CDR2 YYDKDF (reference sequence).

This clonotype has only a few counts. The chain has TRBV11-1 and TRBJ2-1, with 11 bases identical to TRBD2. Unmatched junction bases numbered 15, after V lost 5 bases and J lost 15 bases. Germline CDR1 reads SGHAT; CDR2 reads FQDESV (reference sequence). CDR3 length: 15 residues. CDR3 sequence (DNA): TGTGCCAGCAGCGGTGTCGTAGGACTAGCGGGTCACCGGTTCTTC. This gives the protein CASSGVVGLAGHRFF.

This clonotype occurred a few times. The chain uses TRBV11-2 and TRBJ2-5; tentative D call: TRBD1 (5 bases). Per germline, CDR1 SGHAT and CDR2 FQNNGV. Trimming left V 1 base short and J 6 bases short, with 9 bases between. The CDR3 has 13 residues. The CDR3 coding sequence is TGTGCCAGCAGCTTAGGCAGGGCGAAGACCCAGTACTTC. Amino acids: CASSLGRAKTQYF.